The 28 T cell receptor beta chains reported below all come from one sample, sequenced in a study of vaccination and CD4 T cells after COVID-19. An Oncomine TCR Beta short-read assay was used to sequence the DNA from cultured CD4+ T cells. TCRdb re-called the PCR reads with MiXCR, one entry per CDR3 protein. Of 15,000 to 20,000 distinct CDR3 sequences in the sample, about 45% are singletons; the top ten hold roughly 16%. These receptors have no known antigen. Time point denoted: late sampling 161 to 241 days after vaccination in a few convalescent patients. Treatment indicated: approximately 11-day PBMC culture with coronavirus spike peptide pools or control peptides (ViraFEST assay). Specimen: CD4+ T cells from blood, cultured in vitro, collected about 7 months after SARS-CoV-2 vaccination. The origin of the receptors is a human donor who had recovered from COVID-19.

A note on this clonotype: A read error may produce the germline difference seen at one junction end. As DNA, the CDR3 is TGTGCTAGCAGCCCAACTAGCGGGAGGGAGACCCAGTACTTC. Translated: CASSPTSGRETQYF. The chain carries TRBV7-7 and TRBJ2-5, with TRBD2 identical over 12 bases. The CDR3 is made up of 14 amino acids. CDR1 and CDR2 from the germline V gene are SSHAT and FNYEAQ (reference sequence).

This clonotype was counted between two and nine times. The J gene is TRBJ1-1, the V gene TRBV20-1; TRBD1 might be the D (5 bases). The CDR3 length is 15 residues. Deletions cut 5 bases from V and 5 bases from J, with 21 bases between. Germline V gene data show CDR1 as DFQATT and CDR2 as SNEGSKA (reference sequence). CDR3 region: CSAYPVGGGGTEAFF. As DNA, the CDR3 is TGCAGTGCTTACCCCGTTGGGGGGGGTGGAACTGAAGCTTTCTTT.

The CDR3 DNA is TGCAGCGCCGGGACAGGGTGGGGGATGAACACTGAAGCTTTCTTT. This sequence encodes CSAGTGWGMNTEAFF. V is TRBV29-1 and J is TRBJ1-1; 9 positions match TRBD1. J was trimmed by 0 bases and V by 7 bases; bases with no gene match: 9. Germline CDR1 is SQVTM and CDR2 is ANQGSEA. This CDR3 region has 15 residues.

This clonotype was recorded a few times. One end of the junction does not line up with germline, which may come from a read error. The CDR3 protein is CATSRGQGGETQYF. In DNA form, the CDR3 reads TGTGCCACCAGTCGGGGACAGGGAGGGGAGACCCAGTACTTC. The chain uses TRBV27 and TRBJ2-5, with TRBD1 identical over 9 bases. Germline V gene data show CDR1 as MNHEY and CDR2 as SMNVEV (reference sequence). The CDR3 is 14 amino acids.

This chain connects TRBV6-2 or TRBV6-3 to TRBJ2-7, with 8 bases lining up with TRBD1. The CDR3 consists of 15 residues. The ends lost 6 bases at V and 0 bases at J; junction bases unmatched: 7. Looked up from germline, CDR1 is MNHEY and CDR2 is SVGEGT. The CDR3 loop is CASRSGQAASYEQYF. In DNA form, the CDR3 reads TGTGCCAGCAGGTCGGGACAGGCTGCCTCCTACGAGCAGTACTTC.

The chain carries TRBV2 and TRBJ2-7; D not certain. Germline V gene lookup returns CDR1 SNHLY and CDR2 FYNNEI. The CDR3 spans 11 residues. Trimming left V 0 bases short and J 7 bases short, with 4 bases between. Here the CDR3 reads CASSEAWEQYF. Written as DNA, the CDR3 is TGTGCCAGCAGTGAAGCTTGGGAGCAGTACTTC.

This clonotype was seen a handful of times. This CDR3 reads CASSYPIPLLAPGQETQYF. The CDR3 DNA follows: TGTGCCAGCAGTTACCCGATACCTCTACTAGCGCCGGGACAAGAGACCCAGTACTTC. The rearrangement uses TRBV6-2 or TRBV6-3 and TRBJ2-5; TRBD2 matches 7 bases. Germline CDR1 is MNHEY and CDR2 is SVGEGT. V lost 2 bases and J lost 2; bases outside the gene matches: 17. This CDR3 has 19 residues.

The chain combines TRBV7-3 with TRBJ1-2; no clear D. The germline V and J ends were trimmed by 2 bases and 8 bases, with 12 bases remaining between them. Germline V gives CDR1 SGHTA, CDR2 FQGTGA. CDR3 size: 13 residues. This chain's CDR3 is CASSLDRFRGYTF. In DNA form, the CDR3 reads TGTGCCAGCAGCTTAGACCGGTTCCGGGGCTACACCTTC.

The chain joins TRBV6-6 to TRBJ1-5; D gene unclear. The CDR3 runs 14 residues. Germline CDR1 is MNHNY and CDR2 is SVGAGI (reference sequence). V was pared by 0 bases and J by 5 bases, with 8 bases between. CDR3 protein: CASSYSGQYQPQHF. CDR3 coding DNA: TGTGCCAGCAGTTACTCGGGTCAGTATCAGCCCCAGCATTTT.

The CDR3 DNA is TGTGCCAGCAGGGGGACGGTCTCCTACGAGCAGTACTTC. Translating gives CASRGTVSYEQYF. The genes are TRBV12-3 or TRBV12-4 and TRBJ2-7; D assignment may be TRBD1 or TRBD2 (5 bases each). V lost 6 bases and J lost 0, with 9 bases in between. This CDR3 has 13 amino acids.

This clonotype was seen only a few times. The rearrangement uses TRBV20-1 and TRBJ2-1, with a tentative D call TRBD1 (6 bases). The germline CDR1 and CDR2 sequences are DFQATT and SNEGSKA (reference sequence). Between the trimmed V and J ends, which lost 4 bases and 15 bases, there was a span of 19 bases. There are 12 residues in the CDR3. CDR3 protein: CSANQDSSLGFF. CDR3 nucleotide sequence: TGCAGTGCTAACCAGGACAGTAGCTTGGGGTTCTTC.

The chain links TRBV20-1 to TRBJ2-1; D not certain. V was clipped by 7 bases and J by 0 bases, with 13 bases between them. The germline gives CDR1 DFQATT, CDR2 SNEGSKA (reference sequence). This CDR3 is built from 14 residues. The CDR3 sequence is CSGRQRLSYNEQFF. The CDR3 nucleotides are TGCAGTGGGAGACAACGACTCTCCTACAATGAGCAGTTCTTC.

This clonotype turned up a few times. The rearrangement links TRBV7-3 to TRBJ1-1; D gene ambiguous. This CDR3 contains 14 residues. From germline, CDR1 is SGHTA and CDR2 FQGTGA. V gave up 5 bases and J gave up 6 bases, with 16 bases separating them. DNA of the CDR3: TGTGCCAGCAGCCCAACGGGAGGGTACTCTGAAGCTTTCTTT. Amino acids: CASSPTGGYSEAFF.

The chain links TRBV12-3 or TRBV12-4 to TRBJ1-6; D ambiguous. V was cut by 3 bases and J by 10 bases, with 7 bases left in between. The CDR3 consists of 12 residues. CDR3 loop: CASSFGQSPLHF. Written as DNA, the CDR3 is TGTGCCAGCAGTTTCGGTCAGTCACCCCTCCACTTT.

The V call is TRBV6-2 or TRBV6-3, the J call TRBJ2-6; D may be TRBD2 (6 bases). The CDR3 length is 18 residues. The V and J ends lost 0 bases and 2 bases respectively, with 14 bases between them. From germline, CDR1 is MNHEY and CDR2 SVGEGT. The CDR3 nucleotides read TGTGCCAGCAGTTACTCCGGGGGACTCAGTACTGGGGCCAACGTCCTGACTTTC. Its protein product is CASSYSGGLSTGANVLTF.

This chain links TRBV6-1 with TRBJ2-3, with D possibly matching TRBD1 (6 bases). Germline lookup yields CDR1 MNHNS and CDR2 SASEGT. The germline V and J ends were trimmed by 5 bases and 3 bases, with 15 bases remaining between them. This CDR3 region has 15 residues. CDR3 DNA sequence: TGTGCCAGCAGTAAAACGGGACACCCGACAGATACGCAGTATTTT. This codes for CASSKTGHPTDTQYF.

This clonotype was observed a few times. The genes are TRBV20-1 and TRBJ2-1; D perhaps matches TRBD2 (5 bases). The CDR3 totals 15 residues. CDR1 DFQATT and CDR2 SNEGSKA come from the germline V gene (reference sequence). Trimming stripped 6 bases from V and 0 bases from J, with 15 bases between. The CDR3 sequence is CSARWFGDSYNEQFF. As DNA, the CDR3 is TGCAGTGCCCGGTGGTTCGGGGACTCCTACAATGAGCAGTTCTTC.

The chain links TRBV2 to TRBJ2-3, with a weak D call TRBD2 (5 bases). CDR1 SNHLY and CDR2 FYNNEI come from the germline V gene. Trimming took off 3 bases at V and 5 bases at J, with 12 bases between the two ends. The CDR3 is 14 amino acids. The CDR3 DNA sequence: TGTGCCAGCAGTGATGCCGCGGGCGGAGATACGCAGTATTTT. Translating gives CASSDAAGGDTQYF.

This clonotype was seen a few times. The gene calls are TRBV27 and TRBJ1-2; 7 nucleotides match TRBD1. The CDR3 sequence is 16 residues long. Germline V lookup: CDR1 MNHEY, CDR2 SMNVEV (reference sequence). Losses at the gene ends were 3 bases for V and 4 bases for J; bases not matched to a gene: 11. The CDR3 protein is CASSLTGIGGVYGYTF. Written as DNA, the CDR3 is TGTGCCAGCAGTTTGACAGGAATAGGGGGCGTCTATGGCTACACCTTC.

Only a few counts were recorded for this clonotype. This sequence joins TRBV7-8 and TRBJ2-5, with 9 bases fitting TRBD2. Germline V lookup: CDR1 SGHVS, CDR2 FQNEAQ. CDR3 length equals 19 residues. Unmatched junction bases numbered 16, after V lost 5 bases and J lost 0 bases. CDR3 DNA sequence: TGTGCCAGCAGCCCCGACAACCCAGGGACTAGCTGGGACCAAGAGACCCAGTACTTC. Its translation: CASSPDNPGTSWDQETQYF.

The chain is built from TRBV7-9 and TRBJ2-5, with D tentatively TRBD1 or TRBD2 (5 bases each). Trimming shortened V by 4 bases and J by 0 bases, and 12 bases separated the two germline ends. CDR1 and CDR2 from the germline V gene are SEHNR and FQNEAQ (reference sequence). The CDR3 is made up of 15 amino acids. This CDR3 is CASSSLGRDQETQYF. As DNA, the CDR3 is TGTGCCAGCAGCTCCCTGGGACGGGACCAAGAGACCCAGTACTTC.

This chain links TRBV6-2 or TRBV6-3 with TRBJ2-5, with 9 nucleotides matching TRBD2. V gave up 4 bases and J gave up 3 bases; unmatched junction bases: 6. The CDR3 is 15 amino acids. Looked up from germline, CDR1 is MNHEY and CDR2 is SVGEGT. CDR3 loop: CASSLAGEGEETQYF. The CDR3 DNA follows: TGTGCCAGCAGTTTAGCGGGAGAGGGTGAAGAGACCCAGTACTTC.

This clonotype is labeled as large. V and J are TRBV20-1 and TRBJ1-1; D may be TRBD1 (6 bases). The CDR3 consists of 14 residues. Germline V gene sequence: CDR1 DFQATT, CDR2 SNEGSKA (reference sequence). Trimming left V 6 bases short and J 1 base short, with 15 bases between. The CDR3 sequence is CSALGGRTNTEAFF. CDR3 DNA: TGCAGTGCGTTGGGGGGCAGGACGAACACTGAAGCTTTCTTT.

The genes are TRBV29-1 and TRBJ2-5; D is unclear. The CDR3 extends over 13 amino acids. V was trimmed by 2 bases and J by 5 bases, leaving 12 bases between them. Germline assignment: CDR1 SQVTM and CDR2 ANQGSEA. The chain's CDR3 is CSVERSPYETQYF. DNA for the CDR3: TGCAGCGTTGAACGCTCTCCATACGAGACCCAGTACTTC.

A few counts support this clonotype. The genes are TRBV7-9 and TRBJ2-5; D is uncertain. CDR3 size: 13 residues. The V and J ends lost 9 bases and 5 bases respectively, with 16 bases between them. Germline values: CDR1 SEHNR, CDR2 FQNEAQ (reference sequence). The CDR3 loop is CASLADSLETQYF. The CDR3 DNA is TGTGCCAGTCTGGCGGATTCTCTGGAGACCCAGTACTTC.

The gene calls are TRBV20-1 and TRBJ1-5; D unclear. Germline V gives CDR1 DFQATT, CDR2 SNEGSKA (reference sequence). This CDR3 comprises 13 residues. V lost 1 base, J lost 2 bases, and 6 bases lay in between. The CDR3 nucleotides are TGCAGTGCTAGAGTGCAGGGCAATCAGCCCCAGCATTTT. Residues: CSARVQGNQPQHF.

This clonotype turned up a few times. The chain uses TRBV7-9 and TRBJ2-5; 8 bases map to TRBD2. This CDR3 comprises 14 residues. J was trimmed by 4 bases and V by 2 bases; bases with no gene match: 3. The V gene's germline CDR1 is SEHNR and CDR2 FQNEAQ (reference sequence). The DNA for the CDR3 is TGTGCCAGCAGCTTATGGGCGGGGGGAGAGACCCAGTACTTC. Amino acids: CASSLWAGGETQYF.

J is TRBJ2-5 and V is TRBV27, with D hard to call. In germline, CDR1 is MNHEY, CDR2 SMNVEV (reference sequence). The CDR3 is 13 residues long. The V end lost 11 bases, the J end lost 1 base, and 14 bases lay between the germline ends. The CDR3 here is CAPGAGIQETQYF. The CDR3 DNA is TGTGCCCCGGGCGCTGGGATCCAAGAGACCCAGTACTTC.